This is a list of T cell receptor beta chains from one sample in a study of early T cells in non-severe SARS-CoV-2 infection. TCRdb reprocessed the 5' RACE reads with MiXCR, giving one entry per CDR3 protein. The sample has about 80,000 distinct CDR3 sequences, 9.5% to 13% seen once. Sequenced input: whole blood. The receptors were sampled from an adult who was a healthcare worker with PCR-confirmed SARS-CoV-2 infection or an uninfected control (not recorded which). CDR3s include the opening cysteine and the closing phenylalanine or tryptophan. Each record gives: CDR3 length, V gene, J gene, clone size, D gene, CDR3 DNA, CDR3 protein. D genes are given only for firm matches. Clone size, where shown, is once, few, many, or a class for clones that have expanded.

>15|TRBV24-1|TRBJ1-1|few|NA
TGTGCCACCAGTGAGTCAGGGGAGGGGAGCACTGAAGCTTTCTTT
CATSESGEGSTEAFF
>15|TRBV9|TRBJ2-2|many|TRBD2
TGTGCCAGCAGCGTAGGATCTAGCGGCACCGGGGAGCTGTTTTTT
CASSVGSSGTGELFF
>15|TRBV13|TRBJ1-2|NA|NA
TGTGCCAGCAGCCGCGGGGGCCAGCCAAACTATGGCTACACCTTC
CASSRGGQPNYGYTF
>13|TRBV6-6|TRBJ2-5|many|NA
TGTGCCAGCACCCCTTTGGGTGAAGAGACCCAGTACTTC
CASTPLGEETQYF
>14|TRBV6-2/TRBV6-3|TRBJ2-1|NA|NA
TGTGCCAGCATGAGAGCCCTCGGTGGCGATGAGCAGTTCTTC
CASMRALGGDEQFF
>15|TRBV5-1|TRBJ2-1|NA|TRBD2
TGCGCCAGCAGCTTGTTAGCGGGGACGTACAATGAGCAGTTCTTC
CASSLLAGTYNEQFF
>13|TRBV7-7|TRBJ2-5|NA|TRBD1
TGTGCTGCTTCGACAGGGTTCGGAGAGACCCAGTACTTC
CAASTGFGETQYF
>17|TRBV14|TRBJ2-2|few|TRBD2
TGTGCCAGCAGCCAAGATAGCCTAGCGGGAAGGGTCGGGGAGCTGTTTTTT
CASSQDSLAGRVGELFF
>14|TRBV29-1|TRBJ2-1|NA|NA
TGCAGCGTTGTGGTACTTGACAGATACAATGAGCAGTTCTTC
CSVVVLDRYNEQFF
>14|TRBV24-1|TRBJ1-5|few|NA
TGTGCCACCAGTCGTGCCTATAGCAATCAGCCCCAGCATTTT
CATSRAYSNQPQHF
>13|TRBV14|TRBJ1-1|many|TRBD1
TGTGCCAGCAGCCAAACAGGGGGCACTGAAGCTTTCTTT
CASSQTGGTEAFF
>13|TRBV10-3|TRBJ1-5|many|NA
TGTGCCATCAGTGAGGGAAATGATCAGCCCCAGCATTTT
CAISEGNDQPQHF
>16|TRBV9|TRBJ1-6|few|NA
TGTGCCAGCAGCGGGGGGGCTGCCTCCTATAATTCACCCCTCCACTTT
CASSGGAASYNSPLHF
>13|TRBV5-8|TRBJ2-7|NA|NA
TGTGCCAGCCTCCGGATTTCATTCTACGAGCAGTACTTT
CASLRISFYEQYF
>15|TRBV29-1|TRBJ2-1|many|NA
TGCAGCGCTCAAGGAAGGCAGGGTGAGGGCAATGAGCAGTTCTTC
CSAQGRQGEGNEQFF
>14|TRBV3-1|TRBJ1-6|few|TRBD1
TGTGCCAGCAGCCGGACAGGGGATAATTCACCCCTCCACTTT
CASSRTGDNSPLHF
>15|TRBV5-1|TRBJ2-3|many|NA
TGCGCCAGCAGCCCCGGACATCAGGGCACAGATACGCAGTATTTT
CASSPGHQGTDTQYF
>15|TRBV28|TRBJ1-2|NA|NA
TGTGCCAGCAGTTCGGGATGGCGGCAGAACTATGGCTACACCTTC
CASSSGWRQNYGYTF
>16|TRBV11-2|TRBJ2-1|many|NA
TGTGCCAGCAGCTTATATTGGGGACAACTCTACAATGAGCAGTTCTTC
CASSLYWGQLYNEQFF
>15|TRBV25-1|TRBJ2-5|few|NA
TGTGCCAGCAGTGAATGGGACCTAATTGCTGAGACCCAGTACTTC
CASSEWDLIAETQYF
>15|TRBV11-1|TRBJ2-5|NA|TRBD2
TGTGCCAGCAGCTTACGTGTACTAGCGGGAGAGACCCAGTACTTC
CASSLRVLAGETQYF
>14|TRBV18|TRBJ1-5|few|NA
TGTGCCAGCTCACCACAGACGCTTAATCAGCCCCAGCATTTT
CASSPQTLNQPQHF
>13|TRBV29-1|TRBJ2-2|NA|NA
TGCAGCGTTGGTGCGGCCACCACCGGGGAGCTGTTTTTT
CSVGAATTGELFF
>10|TRBV19|TRBJ2-7|many|NA
TGTGCCCCTTTAACGTACGAGCAGTACTTC
CAPLTYEQYF
>16|TRBV5-6|TRBJ2-7|few|NA
TGTGCCAGCAGCTCCCCGGGACTCCTTAGGTTTAACGAGCAGTACTTC
CASSSPGLLRFNEQYF
>17|TRBV3-1|TRBJ2-1|many|NA
TGTGCCAGCAGCCAAGATCGGGGGCTAGCCCCCTACAATGAGCAGTTCTTC
CASSQDRGLAPYNEQFF